This T cell receptor beta chain was recorded in a study of response to subunit inactivated influenza vaccine. Overall study results and limits: Seasonal influenza vaccination, on each occasion, was suggested by the authors to recruit few new T cells.

V was cut by 5 bases and J by 7 bases, with 12 bases left in between. CDR3 length: 13 amino acids. TCRdb re-called the RT-PCR reads with MiXCR, one entry per CDR3 protein. The sample lists roughly 520,000 distinct CDR3 sequences, roughly 25% occurring once. Turning to this clonotype: Its matching antigen is unknown.

This sequence was found in a man in his forties or fifties who received an inactivated influenza vaccine. The V and J genes are TRBV12-3 or TRBV12-4 and TRBJ1-5; D unresolved. The sample here was CD4+ T cells sorted from PBMCs, taken roughly 5 days after vaccination. This CDR3 reads CASSENGWQPQHF. DNA of the CDR3: TGTGCCAGCAGTGAGAACGGGTGGCAGCCCCAGCATTTT.